The entry below gives a single T cell receptor beta chain sequence along with its context. The source of the sample is a study of blood T cell repertoires in COVID-19. Background on the study: Samples of COVID-19 (acute and convalescent) were obtained from the United States, Italy and Spain.

Germline V gene lookup returns CDR1 MDHEN and CDR2 SYDVKM. The V and J ends lost 10 bases and 0 bases respectively, with 16 bases between them. There are 16 residues in the CDR3. Per the original methods: It was from reference gene primer amplification that nucleated cell counts were estimated. Generated by immunoSEQ multiplex PCR, the TCRdb table keeps only in-frame clones and is missing some. V, J and clone size were drawn from that table, and D and trimming were deduced from the DNA. Among more than 150,000 clones listed, more than 85% were seen once. This chain connects TRBV28 to TRBJ2-6, with no clear D. The receptor was derived from a man between 60 and 75 years old with COVID-19, enrolled during active disease. Sequences were obtained from peripheral blood. The CDR3 protein is CATYSLITSGANVLTF. CDR3 DNA sequence: TGTGCCACCTACTCACTAATCACCTCTGGGGCCAACGTCCTGACTTTC.